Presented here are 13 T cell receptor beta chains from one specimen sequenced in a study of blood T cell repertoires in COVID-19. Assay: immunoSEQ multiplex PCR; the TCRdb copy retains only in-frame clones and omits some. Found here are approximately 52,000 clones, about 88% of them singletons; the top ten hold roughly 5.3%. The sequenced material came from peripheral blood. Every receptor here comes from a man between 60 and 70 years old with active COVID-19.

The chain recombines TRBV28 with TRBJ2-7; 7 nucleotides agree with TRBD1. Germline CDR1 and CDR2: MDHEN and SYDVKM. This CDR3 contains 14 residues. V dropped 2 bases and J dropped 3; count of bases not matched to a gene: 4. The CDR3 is CASSLEQGVYEQYF. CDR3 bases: TGTGCCAGCAGTTTAGAGCAGGGGGTCTACGAGCAGTACTTC. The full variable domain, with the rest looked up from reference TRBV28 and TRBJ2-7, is DVKVTQSSRYLVKRTGEKVFLECVQDMDHENMFWYRQDPGLGLRLIYFSYDVKMKEKGDIPEGYSVSREKKERFSLILESASTNQTSMYLCASSLEQGVYEQYFGPGTRLTVT.

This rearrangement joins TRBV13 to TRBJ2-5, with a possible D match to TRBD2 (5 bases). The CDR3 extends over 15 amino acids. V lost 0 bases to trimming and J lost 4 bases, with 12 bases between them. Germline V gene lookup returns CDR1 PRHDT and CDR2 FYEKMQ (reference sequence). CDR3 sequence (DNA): TGTGCCAGCAGCTTAGGCCGAAGCGGTGGAGAGACCCAGTACTTC. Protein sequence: CASSLGRSGGETQYF.

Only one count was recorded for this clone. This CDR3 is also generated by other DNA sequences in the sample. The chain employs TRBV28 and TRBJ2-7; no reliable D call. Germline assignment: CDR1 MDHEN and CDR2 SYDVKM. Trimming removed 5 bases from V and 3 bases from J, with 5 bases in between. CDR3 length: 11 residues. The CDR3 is CASSRDYEQYF. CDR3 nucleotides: TGTGCCAGCAGTCGAGACTACGAGCAGTACTTC.

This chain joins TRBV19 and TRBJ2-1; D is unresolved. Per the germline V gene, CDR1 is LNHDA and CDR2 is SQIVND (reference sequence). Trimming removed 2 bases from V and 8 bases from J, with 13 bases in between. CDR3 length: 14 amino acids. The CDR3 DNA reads TGTGCCAGTAGTATAAGACGGGTATGGGATGAGCAGTTCTTC. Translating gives CASSIRRVWDEQFF.

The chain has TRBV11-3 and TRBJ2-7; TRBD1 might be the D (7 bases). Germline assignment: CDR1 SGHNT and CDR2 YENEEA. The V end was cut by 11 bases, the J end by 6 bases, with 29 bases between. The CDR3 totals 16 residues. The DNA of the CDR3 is TGTGCCGCTCCAAAGGAGGGACAGCTGAACTATAGCGAGCAGTACTTC. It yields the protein CAAPKEGQLNYSEQYF. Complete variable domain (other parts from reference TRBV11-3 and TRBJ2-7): EAGVVQSPRYKIIEKKQPVAFWCNPISGHNTLYWYLQNLGQGPELLIRYENEEAVDDSQLPKDRFSAERLKGVDSTLKIQPAELGDSAVYLCAAPKEGQLNYSEQYFGPGTRLTVT.

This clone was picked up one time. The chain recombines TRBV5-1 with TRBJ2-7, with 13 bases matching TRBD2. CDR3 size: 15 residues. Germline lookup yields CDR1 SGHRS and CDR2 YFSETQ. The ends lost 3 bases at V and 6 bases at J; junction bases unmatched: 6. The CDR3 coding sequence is TGCGCCAGCAGCTCCACTAGCGGGAGGGTGGGCGAGCAGTACTTC. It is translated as CASSSTSGRVGEQYF.

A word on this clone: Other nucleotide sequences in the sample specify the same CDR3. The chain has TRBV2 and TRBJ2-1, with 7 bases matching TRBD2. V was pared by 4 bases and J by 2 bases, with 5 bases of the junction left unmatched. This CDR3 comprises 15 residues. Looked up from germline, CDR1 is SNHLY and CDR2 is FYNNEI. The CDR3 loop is CASSALRGTYNEQFF. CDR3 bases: TGTGCCAGCAGTGCCCTGCGGGGGACCTACAATGAGCAGTTCTTC. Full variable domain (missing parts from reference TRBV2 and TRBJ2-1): EPEVTQTPSHQVTQMGQEVILRCVPISNHLYFYWYRQILGQKVEFLVSFYNNEISEKSEIFDDQFSVERPDGSNFTLKIRSTKLEDSAMYFCASSALRGTYNEQFFGPGTRLTVL.

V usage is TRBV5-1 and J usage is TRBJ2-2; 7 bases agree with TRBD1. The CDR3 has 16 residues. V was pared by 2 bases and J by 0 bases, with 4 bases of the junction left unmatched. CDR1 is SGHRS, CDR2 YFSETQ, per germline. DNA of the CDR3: TGCGCCAGCAGCTTCAACAGGGGATCGAACACCGGGGAGCTGTTTTTT. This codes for CASSFNRGSNTGELFF. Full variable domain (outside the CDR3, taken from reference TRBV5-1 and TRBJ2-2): KAGVTQTPRYLIKTRGQQVTLSCSPISGHRSVSWYQQTPGQGLQFLFEYFSETQRNKGNFPGRFSGRQFSNSRSEMNVSTLELGDSALYLCASSFNRGSNTGELFFGEGSRLTVL.

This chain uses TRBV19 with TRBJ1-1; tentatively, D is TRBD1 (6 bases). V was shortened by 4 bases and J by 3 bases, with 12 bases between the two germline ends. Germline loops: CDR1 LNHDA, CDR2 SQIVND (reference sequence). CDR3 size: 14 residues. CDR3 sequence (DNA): TGTGCCAGTAGTACCGGGACAACTTACACTGAAGCTTTCTTT. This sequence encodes CASSTGTTYTEAFF.

The CDR3 DNA is TGCGCCAGCAGCTTGGAATTCGATGGCTACACCTTC. This gives the protein CASSLEFDGYTF. The chain recombines TRBV5-1 with TRBJ1-2; D is uncertain. The CDR3 has 12 residues. Germline values: CDR1 SGHRS, CDR2 YFSETQ. Trimming stripped 0 bases from V and 6 bases from J, with 6 bases between. Together with reference TRBV5-1 and TRBJ1-2, the CDR3 gives the full variable domain: KAGVTQTPRYLIKTRGQQVTLSCSPISGHRSVSWYQQTPGQGLQFLFEYFSETQRNKGNFPGRFSGRQFSNSRSEMNVSTLELGDSALYLCASSLEFDGYTFGSGTRLTVV.

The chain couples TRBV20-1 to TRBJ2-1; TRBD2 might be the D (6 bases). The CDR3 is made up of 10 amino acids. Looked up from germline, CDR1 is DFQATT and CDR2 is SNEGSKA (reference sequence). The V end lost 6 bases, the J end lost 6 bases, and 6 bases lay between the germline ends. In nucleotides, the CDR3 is TGCAGTGCACTAGCCAATGAGCAGTTCTTC. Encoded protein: CSALANEQFF.

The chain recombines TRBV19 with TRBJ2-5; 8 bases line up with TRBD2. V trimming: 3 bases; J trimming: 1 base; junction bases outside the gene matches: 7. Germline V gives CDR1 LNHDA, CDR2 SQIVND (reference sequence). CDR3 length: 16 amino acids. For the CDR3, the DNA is TGTGCCAGTAGTATGGGGAGCGGGAGTGCCCAAGAGACCCAGTACTTC. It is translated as CASSMGSGSAQETQYF.

Here the CDR3 DNA reads TGTGCCAGCAGCGTCCAGGGGGCAGGTGAAAAACTGTTTTTT. Translation gives CASSVQGAGEKLFF. The gene calls are TRBV9 and TRBJ1-4, with 8 bases fitting TRBD1. CDR3 size: 14 residues. With 2 bases clipped from V and 7 bases from J, the junction kept 4 bases outside the gene matches. Germline lookup yields CDR1 SGDLS and CDR2 YYNGEE.